This TCR beta chain is drawn from a study of blood T cell repertoires in COVID-19. All enrollees were about 18 to 100 years old and from fewer than 30 US areas. Authors' processing steps: How many nucleated cells were present was estimated from reference gene primer amplification. Using immunoSEQ multiplex PCR, the repertoire was profiled, and TCRdb retains in-frame clones only, with some absent. D and trimming were read from the DNA, whereas the V and J calls and clone size are those reported in that table. This repertoire shows hundreds of thousands of clones, 90% found once; its top ten account for about 1.7%. Trimming took 0 bases from V and 0 from J, leaving 15 bases between them. Germline CDR1 and CDR2: GTSNPN and SVGIG (reference sequence). The CDR3 has 16 amino acids.

This chain links TRBV30 with TRBJ2-7; D possibly corresponds to TRBD1 (6 bases). The sequenced material came from PBMCs or T cells enriched from blood (not recorded which). The TCR was taken from a young woman with acute COVID-19. CDR3 bases: TGTGCCTGGAGTGTACTGGTGGGGACACCCTCCTACGAGCAGTACTTC. The encoded protein is CAWSVLVGTPSYEQYF.